These T cell receptor beta chains were read from a single sample in a study of blood T cell repertoires in COVID-19. Data came from immunoSEQ multiplex PCR; TCRdb stores just in-frame clones and leaves some out. The data contain about 60,000 clones, just over 85% of them singletons. Material: peripheral blood. The receptors were gathered from a human donor in a cohort sampled during active COVID-19. Both conserved end residues are part of each CDR3. The order of the fields is J gene, V gene, clone size, D gene, CDR3 protein, CDR3 DNA. D genes are given only for firm matches. Part of the rows lack a size; the others show once, few, many or a class for expanded clones.

TRBJ1-5,TRBV5-1,once,TRBD1,CASSLTAGGSQPQHF,TGCGCCAGCAGCTTGACCGCAGGGGGCTCTCAGCCCCAGCATTTT
TRBJ1-2,TRBV5-5,.,.,CASSLDFGETYGYTF,TGTGCCAGCAGCTTGGATTTCGGGGAAACCTATGGCTACACCTTC
TRBJ1-6,TRBV3-1/TRBV3-2,few,TRBD1,CASSPRGQGNSPLHF,TGTGCCAGCAGCCCCAGGGGGCAAGGTAATTCACCCCTCCACTTT
TRBJ1-1,TRBV5-1,.,.,CASSLAADLNTEAFF,TGCGCCAGCAGCTTGGCGGCAGACTTGAACACTGAAGCTTTCTTT
TRBJ1-2,TRBV28,.,TRBD1,CASSVQTGGNSYGYTF,TGTGCCAGCAGTGTTCAGACAGGGGGCAATTCCTATGGCTACACCTTC
TRBJ1-2,TRBV5-1,.,.,CASSPTGGEDQSGDYGYTF,TGCGCCAGCAGCCCGACCGGGGGAGAGGACCAATCTGGCGACTATGGCTACACCTTC
TRBJ2-7,TRBV6-5,few,TRBD1,CASRYGQGYYYEQYF,TGTGCCAGCAGATATGGACAGGGCTACTACTACGAGCAGTACTTC
TRBJ1-5,TRBV18,.,.,CASSDISNQPQHF,TGTGCCAGCTCAGACATTAGCAATCAGCCCCAGCATTTT
TRBJ1-5,TRBV7-8,.,.,CASSLGLGQGSNQPQHF,TGTGCCAGCAGCTTAGGCCTCGGGCAGGGAAGCAATCAGCCCCAGCATTTT
TRBJ2-3,TRBV10-3,.,.,CAISARRDNTQYF,TGTGCCATCAGTGCCCGCCGGGACAATACGCAGTATTTT
TRBJ2-5,TRBV6-5,.,.,CASSPPGQVQETQYF,TGTGCCAGCAGCCCCCCCGGACAAGTCCAAGAGACCCAGTACTTC
TRBJ2-7,TRBV21-1,.,.,CASSKLAGVWYF,TGTGCCAGCAGCAAACTCGCGGGAGTATGGTACTTC
TRBJ2-5,TRBV11-3,.,.,CASSLYREETQYF,TGTGCCAGCAGCTTATACAGGGAAGAGACCCAGTACTTC
TRBJ1-4,TRBV5-8,.,.,CARSGRTATNEKLFF,TGTGCCAGGTCCGGCCGGACAGCAACTAATGAAAAACTGTTTTTT
TRBJ2-5,TRBV6-2/TRBV6-3,.,TRBD2,CASSYSPELAGRAVTQYF,TGTGCCAGCAGTTACTCCCCCGAGCTAGCGGGGAGAGCGGTGACCCAGTACTTC